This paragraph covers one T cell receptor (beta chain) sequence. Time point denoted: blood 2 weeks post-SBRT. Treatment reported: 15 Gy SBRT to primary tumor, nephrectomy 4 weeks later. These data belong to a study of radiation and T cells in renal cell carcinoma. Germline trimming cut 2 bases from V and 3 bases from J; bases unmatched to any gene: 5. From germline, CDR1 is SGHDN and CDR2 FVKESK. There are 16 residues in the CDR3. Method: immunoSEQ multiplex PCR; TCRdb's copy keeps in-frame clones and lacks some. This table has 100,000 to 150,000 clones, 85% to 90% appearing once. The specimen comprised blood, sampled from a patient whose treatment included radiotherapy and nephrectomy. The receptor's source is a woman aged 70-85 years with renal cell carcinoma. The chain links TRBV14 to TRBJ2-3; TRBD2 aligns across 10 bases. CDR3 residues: CASSQSLAGVTDTQYF. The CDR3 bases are TGTGCCAGCAGCCAATCCCTAGCGGGAGTTACAGATACGCAGTATTTT.